A selection of T cell receptor beta chains follows, all from one sample in a study of Ad26.COV2.S vaccination and SARS-CoV-2 variants. Sequenced by immunoSEQ multiplex PCR; TCRdb stores in-frame clones only, minus some. The profile shows around 300,000 clones, roughly 90% of them singletons. Specimen: peripheral blood, collected in a trial of Ad26.COV2.S vaccine versus placebo. Receptor source: a person aged 18-60 years who received the Ad26.COV2.S COVID-19 vaccine or a placebo. Both conserved end residues are part of each CDR3. The order of the fields is J gene, V gene, CDR3 protein.

TRBJ1-4	TRBV5-1	CASSSSGGNNEKLFF
TRBJ1-4	TRBV7-2	CASSLAGPNEKLFF
TRBJ2-3	TRBV5-4	CASSLSAGAGTDTQYF
TRBJ1-2	TRBV7-2	CASSSGRGGYGYTF
TRBJ1-1	TRBV9	CASSVEDRNTEAFF
TRBJ1-6	TRBV7-2	CASSLTAYNSPLHF
TRBJ2-7	TRBV29-1	CSAEITLAGGTYEQYF
TRBJ1-2	TRBV6-5	CASRGDLNYGYTF
TRBJ2-7	TRBV12-3/TRBV12-4	CASSFLVHEQYF
TRBJ1-6	TRBV30	CAWSVGSRNSPLHF
TRBJ1-4	TRBV28	CASSPTSGGDEKLFF
TRBJ2-2	TRBV7-3	CASSLPGTGELFF
TRBJ2-5	TRBV19	CASSLGVGSGETQYF
TRBJ1-5	TRBV19	CASRDRGYNQPQHF
TRBJ1-5	TRBV7-2	CASSSQGINQPQHF
TRBJ1-1	TRBV7-6	CASSDPRREGRANTEAFF
TRBJ2-1	TRBV25-1	CASSRAGEAYEQFF
TRBJ1-6	TRBV27	CASGGLPNSPLHF
TRBJ1-6	TRBV4-2	CASSQGTTGSYNSPLHF
TRBJ1-1	TRBV29-1	CSVERGGNTEAFF
TRBJ2-4	TRBV27	CASSFSGGGKNIQYF
TRBJ2-7	TRBV5-1	CASSLGLAYTSYEQYF
TRBJ1-1	TRBV18	CASSPSDSAYTEAFF
TRBJ2-7	TRBV5-1	CASSLQPGQGAYEQYF
TRBJ1-3	TRBV12-3/TRBV12-4	CASRVLSGNTIYF
TRBJ1-5	TRBV5-5	CASSLVGGHQPQHF
TRBJ2-7	TRBV7-2	CASSLVGTLSSYEQYF
TRBJ1-2	TRBV7-6	CASSPEGDRVGGYTF
TRBJ2-3	TRBV9	CASSPGPNTDTQYF
TRBJ2-1	TRBV7-2	CASSLTDRAEQFF
TRBJ1-1	TRBV6-5	CASSQDRGGTEAFF
TRBJ1-1	TRBV10-3	CAIGRAYTEAFF
TRBJ2-7	TRBV7-8	CASSLSGYEQYF
TRBJ2-7	TRBV12-3/TRBV12-4	CAISSGRSYEQYF
TRBJ2-7	TRBV27	CASSSRTRYEQYF
TRBJ1-6	TRBV11-1	CASSLNSGTGGSPLHF
TRBJ2-2	TRBV6-5	CASSGGGAYTGELFF
TRBJ1-2	TRBV7-8	CASTETGVDYGYTF
TRBJ2-5	TRBV5-1	CASSRDRGGETQYF
TRBJ1-6	TRBV18	CASSHRENSPLHF
TRBJ2-5	TRBV18	CASSPQGGETQYF
TRBJ1-5	TRBV28	CASSFRGASNQPQHF
TRBJ2-1	TRBV14	CASSPRAGVSYNEQFF
TRBJ2-7	TRBV27	CASSFLQGSYEQYF
TRBJ2-7	TRBV5-1	CASSLVGGGVYF
TRBJ2-7	TRBV10-3	CAISESIGVGKTYEQYF
TRBJ1-2	TRBV21-1	CASSKKSGGSKTSSNYGYTF
TRBJ2-7	TRBV5-1	CASSLVGFEQYF
TRBJ1-2	TRBV11-2	CASSLGPDSYGYTF
TRBJ1-4	TRBV11-2	CASSRDRERAFF
TRBJ1-1	TRBV5-1	CASSFEGVKSEAFF